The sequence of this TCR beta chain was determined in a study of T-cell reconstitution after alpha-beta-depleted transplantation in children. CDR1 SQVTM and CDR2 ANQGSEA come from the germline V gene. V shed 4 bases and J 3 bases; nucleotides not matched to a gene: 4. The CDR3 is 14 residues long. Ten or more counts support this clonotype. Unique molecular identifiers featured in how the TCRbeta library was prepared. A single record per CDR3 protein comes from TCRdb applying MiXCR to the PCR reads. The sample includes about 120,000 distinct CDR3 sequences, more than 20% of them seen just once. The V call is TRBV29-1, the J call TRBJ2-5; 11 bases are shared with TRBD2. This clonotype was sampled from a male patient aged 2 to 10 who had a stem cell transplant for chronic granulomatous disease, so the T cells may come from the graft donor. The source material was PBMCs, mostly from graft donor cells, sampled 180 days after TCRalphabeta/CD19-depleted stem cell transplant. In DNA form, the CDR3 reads TGCAGCGTTGGACTAGCGGGGATTGAAGAGACCCAGTACTTC. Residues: CSVGLAGIEETQYF.